These T cell receptor beta chains were read from a single sample in a study of T cell changes during pregnancy in multiple sclerosis. Here immunoSEQ multiplex PCR was the method, and the copy in TCRdb shows in-frame clones only, minus some. The table records approximately 100,000 clones, around 92% of them present only once. The sequencing here drew on peripheral blood, taken in the third trimester of pregnancy. These receptor sequences come from a female donor with multiple sclerosis, enrolled in a pregnancy study. Each CDR3 is given without its conserved first and last residue.

TRBV9 | ASRVEPGRVGYT
TRBV7-2 | ASSRGQSNEQF
TRBV19 | ASSIDPRTSGQYEQY
TRBV14 | ASSYLGQGAGEQY
TRBV5-6 | ASSLLTKGLAADEQF
TRBV7-9 | ASSFSDRGAYEQY
TRBV5-1 | ASSPGTSGRFPGPTDTQY
TRBV7-8 | ASSLDIGIGYNEQF
TRBV12-5 | ASGLGGGNDEQY
TRBV10-3 | AISESLAGPTDTQY
TRBV7-2 | ASSSFFTYEQY
TRBV27 | ASSFGLAGYNEQF
TRBV5-1 | ASSLAGKETQY
TRBV2 | ASSESGTGAYEQY
TRBV27 | ASSLLPFREHDTDTQY
TRBV11-2 | ASSRTVLNEKLF
TRBV15 | ATSRGRTSGYNEQF
TRBV6-5 | ASSYWGQAGETQY
TRBV6-5 | ASSYSGTDEAF
TRBV29-1 | SGVGAEGGSYEQY
TRBV12-5 | ASRSLAKCSYNEQF
TRBV7-9 | ASIQDRVGTGELF
TRBV7-2 | ASSFIQIYGYT
TRBV25-1 | ASSRLQGANEKLF
TRBV28 | ASSGFSGTGGIREQY
TRBV7-9 | ASSWDRLSYEQY
TRBV6-1 | ASSDRASSGNTIY
TRBV28 | ASSSQQGGTNQPQH
TRBV7-2 | ASSIQGWGATDTQY
TRBV7-8 | ASGLQDYEQY
TRBV6-6 | ASSSRQGVSYEQY
TRBV27 | ASSGQGAGIGNTIY
TRBV7-2 | ASSLTGLAGGPANEQF
TRBV7-8 | ASSLPDIQETQY
TRBV27 | ASSFGVYNEQF
TRBV5-5 | ASRSTATSTDTQY
TRBV23-1 | ATKREGRRTGELF
TRBV29-1 | SVLNREDTQY
TRBV19 | ASSITGSQETQY
TRBV5-4 | ASSFRGPTDTQY
TRBV2 | ATDPGLRHPEQF
TRBV6-1 | ASSEAAGTYEQY
TRBV4-1 | ASSQDGAGASYYEQY
TRBV28 | ASSLLRDYNYGYT
TRBV20-1 | SVTTRDIQY
TRBV7-2 | ASSFAGRGNTGELF
TRBV27 | ASSLIKNAGVQFHEQY
TRBV27 | ASSFRVSTDTQY
TRBV28 | ATETGTGGYGYT
TRBV15 | ATSSDAGGATNEKLF
TRBV10-3 | AISGQGYEQY
TRBV18 | ASSPGGPSYNEQF
TRBV2 | ASKARVYEQF
TRBV4-2 | ASRSSGSYEQY
TRBV9 | ASSVDSEDEQY
TRBV2 | ASSAWTGGGYGYT
TRBV19 | ASSTISGEKLF